One sample yielded the 14 T cell receptor beta chains listed below, sequenced in a study of immune evolution from preneoplasia to lung adenocarcinoma. The protocol was immunoSEQ multiplex PCR, while the TCRdb copy is restricted to in-frame clones and leaves out a portion. The table records 1,500 to 2,000 clones, approximately 70% of them present only once. The sample consisted of FFPE minimally invasive lung adenocarcinoma tissue. All receptors come from a person aged 55-85 years with lung adenocarcinoma.

This clone was observed a handful of times. The V gene is TRBV15, the J gene TRBJ1-5; D perhaps matches TRBD1 (5 bases). CDR1 and CDR2 (germline): LNHNV, YYDKDF (reference sequence). This CDR3 comprises 18 residues. The V and J ends lost 3 bases and 6 bases respectively, with 24 bases between them. Here the CDR3 reads CATSSGGGWSGDVQPQHF. The CDR3 DNA is TGTGCCACCAGCAGTGGGGGAGGTTGGAGCGGTGATGTTCAGCCCCAGCATTTT. The full variable domain, in which reference TRBV15 and TRBJ1-5 provide the parts outside the CDR3, is DAMVIQNPRYQVTQFGKPVTLSCSQTLNHNVMYWYQQKSSQAPKLLFHYYDKDFNNEADTPDNFQSRRPNTSFCFLDIRSPGLGDTAMYLCATSSGGGWSGDVQPQHFGDGTRLSIL.

This clone has just a few counts. The chain uses TRBV9 and TRBJ1-5; D is perhaps TRBD1 (5 bases). Germline V gives CDR1 SGDLS, CDR2 YYNGEE. The V end was cut by 3 bases, the J end by 0 bases, with 10 bases between. The CDR3 loop spans 15 amino acids. The CDR3 DNA is TGTGCCAGCAGCGCGACAGCTTTTAGCAATCAGCCCCAGCATTTT. It translates to CASSATAFSNQPQHF.

This chain uses TRBV9 with TRBJ2-4, with TRBD2 matching over 7 bases. CDR3 length: 15 amino acids. The trim removed 3 bases at V and 0 bases at J, leaving 3 bases unmatched. Germline lookup yields CDR1 SGDLS and CDR2 YYNGEE. The CDR3 spells CASSAGGSAKNIQYF. The CDR3 region has the DNA TGTGCCAGCAGCGCCGGGGGGTCAGCCAAAAACATTCAGTACTTC.

The chain links TRBV2 to TRBJ2-2, with D perhaps given as TRBD1 or TRBD2 (5 bases each). Trimming pared 6 bases from V and 6 bases from J, leaving 11 bases between. The CDR3 runs 13 residues. The germline V gene has CDR1 SNHLY and CDR2 FYNNEI. CDR3 sequence reads: CASRLGDPGELFF. In DNA form, the CDR3 reads TGTGCCAGCAGGTTAGGGGACCCCGGGGAGCTGTTTTTT.

This clone has only a few counts. J is TRBJ1-1 and V is TRBV5-4, with 8 bases matching TRBD1. CDR3 length: 13 amino acids. CDR1 SGHNT and CDR2 YYREEE come from the germline V gene (reference sequence). J gave up 6 bases and V 4 bases, and 5 bases lay outside the gene matches. CDR3 nucleotide sequence: TGTGCCAGCAGCATAGGACAGGGTGCTGAAGCTTTCTTT. It translates to CASSIGQGAEAFF.

This clone was counted a single time. V usage is TRBV29-1 and J usage is TRBJ2-2; no firm D call. Germline loops: CDR1 SQVTM, CDR2 ANQGSEA. Trimming removed 5 bases from V and 1 base from J, with 5 bases in between. The CDR3 runs to 12 residues. CDR3 region: CSVQKNTGELFF. The CDR3 DNA follows: TGCAGCGTTCAGAAGAACACCGGGGAGCTGTTTTTT.

This chain uses TRBV27 with TRBJ1-1; 9 bases map to TRBD1. Germline assignment: CDR1 MNHEY and CDR2 SMNVEV (reference sequence). The V segment lost 4 bases and the J segment 4 bases; nucleotides outside the gene matches: 7. The CDR3 consists of 15 residues. The CDR3 region is CASSSPDRGPTEAFF. Here the CDR3 DNA reads TGTGCCAGCAGTTCTCCGGACAGGGGCCCCACTGAAGCTTTCTTT.

This rearrangement joins TRBV18 to TRBJ2-3; 8 bases match TRBD2. This CDR3 region has 14 residues. V was clipped by 2 bases and J by 4 bases; unmatched bases: 2. CDR1 and CDR2 from the germline V gene are KGHSH and LQKENI. In nucleotides, the CDR3 is TGTGCCAGCTCACCAGCGGGAGGAGCAGATACGCAGTATTTT. It specifies CASSPAGGADTQYF.

The chain links TRBV5-1 to TRBJ1-2; D uncertain. This CDR3 spans 15 amino acids. The V end lost 4 bases, the J end lost 2 bases, and 15 bases lay between the germline ends. Germline loops: CDR1 SGHRS, CDR2 YFSETQ. CDR3 DNA: TGCGCCAGCAGCCTCGGATCGACCGAGAACTATGGCTACACCTTC. The encoded protein is CASSLGSTENYGYTF.

This chain links TRBV6-6 with TRBJ1-1, with 9 bases matching TRBD1. V dropped 7 bases and J dropped 1; count of bases not matched to a gene: 10. CDR1 is MNHNY and CDR2 is SVGAGI in the germline V gene (reference sequence). This CDR3 comprises 16 residues. CDR3 nucleotide sequence: TGTGCCAGCAACTCGGGACAGGGATTGGGGAACACTGAAGCTTTCTTT. Encoded protein: CASNSGQGLGNTEAFF.

This clone has just one count. V and J are TRBV9 and TRBJ2-1; 9 bases map to TRBD2. Trimming at V came to 4 bases and at J to 0 bases, leaving 2 bases not matched to a gene. CDR1 and CDR2 from the germline V gene are SGDLS and YYNGEE. The CDR3 contains 15 residues. CDR3 loop: CASSSGLASYNEQFF. The CDR3 nucleotides are TGTGCCAGCAGCTCGGGACTAGCCTCCTACAATGAGCAGTTCTTC.

With respect to this clone: The junction does not match germline at one end; this may be a read error. This chain links TRBV30 with TRBJ1-2; D possibly corresponds to TRBD1 (6 bases). Germline assignment: CDR1 GTSNPN and CDR2 SVGIG (reference sequence). CDR3 length: 14 residues. The CDR3: CAWSVQGQGYGYIF. The CDR3 DNA follows: TGTGCCTGGAGTGTACAGGGCCAAGGGTATGGCTACATCTTC.

The chain joins TRBV4-1 to TRBJ2-3; TRBD1 matches at 11 bases. CDR1 and CDR2 from the germline V gene are MGHRA and YSYEKL. This CDR3 contains 14 residues. Trimming cost V 8 bases and J 3 bases; bases outside gene matches: 4. The CDR3 protein is CASSGTGGTDTQYF. The DNA of the CDR3 is TGCGCCAGCTCCGGGACAGGGGGAACAGATACGCAGTATTTT.

The chain employs TRBV27 and TRBJ2-1; a weak D match, TRBD2 (5 bases). CDR1 is MNHEY and CDR2 is SMNVEV in the germline V gene (reference sequence). V lost 3 bases, J lost 8 bases, and 14 bases lay in between. This CDR3 is 14 amino acids long. CDR3 sequence (DNA): TGTGCCAGCAGTTTGTATCTAGGGAGCGATGAGCAGTTCTTC. This encodes CASSLYLGSDEQFF.